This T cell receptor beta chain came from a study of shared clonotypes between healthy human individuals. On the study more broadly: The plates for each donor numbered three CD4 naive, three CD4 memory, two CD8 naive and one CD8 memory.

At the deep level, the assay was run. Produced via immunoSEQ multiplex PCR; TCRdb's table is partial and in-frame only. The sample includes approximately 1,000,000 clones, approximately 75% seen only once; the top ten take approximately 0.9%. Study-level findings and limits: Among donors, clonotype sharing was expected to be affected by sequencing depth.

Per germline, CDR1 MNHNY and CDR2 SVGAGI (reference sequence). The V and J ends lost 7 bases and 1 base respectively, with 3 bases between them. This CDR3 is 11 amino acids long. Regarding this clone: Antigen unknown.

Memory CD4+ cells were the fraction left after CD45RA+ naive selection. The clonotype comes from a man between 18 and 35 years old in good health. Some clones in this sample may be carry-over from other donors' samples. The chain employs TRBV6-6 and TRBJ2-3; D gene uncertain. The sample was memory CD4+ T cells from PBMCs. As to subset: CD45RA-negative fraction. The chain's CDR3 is CASTRTDTQYF. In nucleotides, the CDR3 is TGTGCCAGCACCCGCACAGATACGCAGTATTTT.